These T cell receptor beta chains were read from a single sample in a study of blood T cell repertoires in COVID-19. Assay used: immunoSEQ multiplex PCR; TCRdb lists only in-frame clones, some missing. The sample shows 130,000 or so clones, more than 70% of them seen only once. The sequenced sample consisted of peripheral blood. Source of these receptors: a man aged 55 to 69 with acute or convalescent COVID-19. Each CDR3 is given with its conserved first and last residue. D genes are given only for firm matches.

J | D | V | CDR3
TRBJ1-2 | NA | TRBV30 | CAWNFGRSDYGYTF
TRBJ2-1 | NA | TRBV7-2 | CASSLSGQYNEQFF
TRBJ2-4 | NA | TRBV5-1 | CASSAEGSRVQYF
TRBJ1-6 | NA | TRBV27 | CASSARLYSPLHF
TRBJ2-1 | TRBD1 | TRBV5-6 | CASSLSQGLTYNEQFF
TRBJ1-2 | NA | TRBV10-3 | CAINQESGSSAANYGYTF
TRBJ2-5 | TRBD2 | TRBV7-9 | CASSVAGGIQETQYF
TRBJ1-2 | NA | TRBV27 | CASRRDRSKGYGYTF
TRBJ2-3 | NA | TRBV10-1 | CASSVDEETDTQYF
TRBJ2-1 | NA | TRBV7-2 | CASSLASHSYNEQFF
TRBJ2-7 | NA | TRBV18 | CASSPGTYEQYF
TRBJ2-5 | TRBD1 | TRBV19 | CASRLTGGQETQYF